A single sample gave rise to the 14 T cell receptor beta chains below, sequenced in a study of T cells after yellow fever vaccination. In TCRdb, the 5' RACE reads were re-called with MiXCR into one record per CDR3 protein. The repertoire has 250,000 to 300,000 distinct CDR3 sequences, less than 9.5% of them found once; the top ten carry approximately 3.3%. The sequenced sample was CD4+ T cells sorted from PBMCs, obtained 5 days after the yellow fever booster vaccination. These TCRs come from a man between 18 and 35 years old who received the YFV17D yellow fever vaccine.

This clonotype has only a few counts. The chain uses TRBV5-1 and TRBJ1-3; maybe TRBD1 (6 bases). Germline-derived CDR1 and CDR2 are SGHRS and YFSETQ. The V end was cut by 3 bases, the J end by 0 bases, with 10 bases between. The CDR3 has 15 amino acids. The CDR3 coding sequence is TGCGCCAGCAGCTGGGGGGACAACTCTGGAAACACCATATATTTT. This encodes CASSWGDNSGNTIYF.

This clonotype occurred a few times. The chain is built from TRBV6-5 and TRBJ2-7; maybe TRBD2 (7 bases). Looked up from germline, CDR1 is MNHEY and CDR2 is SVGAGI. The CDR3 covers 16 residues. V lost 0 bases and J 4 bases, leaving 16 bases between the germline ends. The CDR3 sequence: CASSYSRSRGGYEQYF. The CDR3 DNA is TGTGCCAGCAGTTACTCGAGATCTAGGGGGGGGTACGAGCAGTACTTC.

This clonotype was seen a handful of times. The chain joins TRBV4-2 to TRBJ1-6; a possible D gene is TRBD1 (5 bases). CDR3 length: 16 amino acids. Trimming cost V 0 bases and J 7 bases, with 13 bases left between them. Germline assignment: CDR1 LGHNA and CDR2 YNFKEQ. The CDR3 reads CASSQEGGVVNSPLHF. CDR3 nucleotide sequence: TGTGCCAGCAGCCAAGAGGGGGGGGTGGTAAATTCACCCCTCCACTTT.

This clonotype was observed a few times. The chain employs TRBV20-1 and TRBJ2-3; D is ambiguous. The germline gives CDR1 DFQATT, CDR2 SNEGSKA (reference sequence). V lost 2 bases to trimming and J lost 6 bases, with 12 bases between them. This CDR3 contains 13 residues. The CDR3 sequence: CSARRSGVDTQYF. The CDR3 region has the DNA TGCAGTGCTAGAAGGTCTGGGGTGGATACGCAGTATTTT.

This clonotype came up a few times. The rearrangement links TRBV7-8 to TRBJ2-1, with D unresolved. The germline gives CDR1 SGHVS, CDR2 FQNEAQ. The CDR3 loop spans 13 amino acids. The V and J ends lost 7 bases and 0 bases respectively, with 7 bases between them. CDR3 loop: CASTLGSYNEQFF. CDR3 bases: TGTGCCAGCACCTTGGGCTCCTACAATGAGCAGTTCTTC.

In its sample, this clonotype was seen a few times. The chain uses TRBV7-9 and TRBJ2-3; 9 bases agree with TRBD2. The CDR3 runs to 15 residues. CDR1 is SEHNR, CDR2 FQNEAQ, per germline (reference sequence). The trim removed 7 bases at V and 0 bases at J, leaving 5 bases unmatched. The CDR3 DNA follows: TGTGCCAGCACTCATCTAGCGGGGAGCACAGATACGCAGTATTTT. This gives the protein CASTHLAGSTDTQYF.

This clonotype has ten or more counts. The chain employs TRBV20-1 and TRBJ1-2; the match to TRBD1 covers 9 bases. In germline, CDR1 is DFQATT, CDR2 SNEGSKA (reference sequence). The junction had 8 bases not matched to a gene; V was cut back by 5 bases and J by 4 bases. CDR3 length: 14 amino acids. CDR3 residues: CSALQGASFYGYTF. The CDR3 DNA reads as TGCAGTGCTTTACAGGGGGCCTCATTCTATGGCTACACCTTC.

In this sample, this clonotype turned up many times. V gene TRBV4-3 combines with J gene TRBJ1-5; perhaps TRBD1 as D (6 bases). Trimming cost V 4 bases and J 2 bases, with 12 bases left between them. Germline loops: CDR1 LGHNA, CDR2 YSLEER. The CDR3 extends over 15 amino acids. CDR3 region: CASSPYHRGNQPQHF. The CDR3 nucleotides are TGCGCCAGCAGCCCTTATCACAGGGGCAATCAGCCCCAGCATTTT.

This chain connects TRBV12-3 or TRBV12-4 to TRBJ1-2; TRBD1 matches 7 bases. Trimming removed 3 bases from V and 6 bases from J; junction bases left unmatched: 7. This CDR3 has 14 amino acids. The DNA of the CDR3 is TGTGCCAGCAGTTTCGTTGGGACAGTTAATGGCTACACCTTC. Encoded protein: CASSFVGTVNGYTF.

This chain links TRBV19 with TRBJ1-2; tentative D call: TRBD1 (6 bases). The germline V and J ends were trimmed by 8 bases and 7 bases, with 17 bases remaining between them. The CDR3 consists of 13 residues. CDR1 LNHDA and CDR2 SQIVND come from the germline V gene (reference sequence). The CDR3 here is CASQSGQPSGYTF. CDR3 DNA sequence: TGTGCCAGTCAATCAGGACAGCCTTCTGGCTACACCTTC.

This clonotype was counted between two and nine times. The chain combines TRBV18 with TRBJ1-1, with a tentative D call TRBD1 (5 bases). The CDR3 loop spans 17 amino acids. Germline assignment: CDR1 KGHSH and CDR2 LQKENI. The V gene lost 3 bases and the J gene lost 0 bases, with 17 bases spanning the gap. The CDR3 protein is CASSPWEGPPMNTEAFF. The CDR3 coding sequence is TGTGCCAGCTCACCCTGGGAGGGGCCGCCGATGAACACTGAAGCTTTCTTT.

The chain combines TRBV2 with TRBJ2-5; D call uncertain. The CDR3 length is 11 residues. The germline gives CDR1 SNHLY, CDR2 FYNNEI. Trimming cost V 9 bases and J 7 bases, with 12 bases left between them. CDR3 sequence (DNA): TGTGCCAGTACAACCTCTCTGACCCAGTACTTC. Protein product: CASTTSLTQYF.

This sequence joins TRBV21-1 and TRBJ2-7. TRBV21-1 is annotated as a pseudogene. This CDR3 is 15 amino acids long. CDR3 protein: CASSKIEASPHEQYV. In nucleotides, the CDR3 is TGTGCCAGCAGCAAAATAGAGGCATCTCCCCACGAGCAGTACGTC.

This clonotype came up many times. J is TRBJ2-1 and V is TRBV3-1, with TRBD1 matching over 9 bases. The junction had 8 bases not matched to a gene; V was cut back by 4 bases and J by 4 bases. Germline assignment: CDR1 LGHDT and CDR2 YNNKEL (reference sequence). The CDR3 spans 16 residues. DNA for the CDR3: TGTGCCAGCAGCCCACACAAGGGACAGGGATACAATGAGCAGTTCTTC. This codes for CASSPHKGQGYNEQFF.